These 28 T cell receptor beta chains originate from one sample sequenced in a study of blood T cells in healthy people across ages. With a J-beta primer mix and a sample-barcoded 5' primer, a second PCR ran about 7 to 12 cycles. TCRdb recomputed calls from the 5' RACE reads with MiXCR, one row per CDR3 protein. The table records 1.4 million or so distinct CDR3 sequences, 35% to 45% of them present only once. The sample taken for sequencing was blood. All receptors come from a young woman in good health.

The chain has TRBV4-2 and TRBJ2-1; D may be TRBD2 (5 bases). Trimming cost V 3 bases and J 4 bases, with 16 bases left between them. This CDR3 is 16 amino acids long. Germline CDR1 and CDR2: LGHNA and YNFKEQ. The DNA of the CDR3 is TGTGCCAGCAGCCAGCTTCTGAGCGGCGTTTACAATGAGCAGTTCTTC. It specifies CASSQLLSGVYNEQFF.

The sample holds many counts of this clonotype. This chain links TRBV6-5 with TRBJ1-2; a possible D gene is TRBD1 (5 bases). In germline, CDR1 is MNHEY, CDR2 SVGAGI. Trimming pared 0 bases from V and 4 bases from J, leaving 9 bases between. This CDR3 contains 14 residues. This CDR3 reads CASSYSQGVYGYTF. CDR3 bases: TGTGCCAGCAGTTACTCGCAGGGAGTCTATGGCTACACCTTC.

For this clonotype: One junction end disagrees with the germline gene, perhaps due to a read error. The J gene is TRBJ2-1, the V gene TRBV7-6; 12 bases map to TRBD2. Germline lookup yields CDR1 SGHVS and CDR2 FNYEAQ. CDR3 length: 18 amino acids. CDR3 loop: CASSLVPSGRASCNEQFF. DNA for the CDR3: TGTGCCAGCAGCTTAGTCCCTAGCGGGAGGGCTTCCTGCAATGAGCAGTTCTTC.

This clonotype was seen only a few times. This CDR3 reads CASRASGSMLKQFF. CDR3 DNA sequence: TGTGCCAGCAGAGCTAGCGGGAGTATGCTAAAGCAGTTCTTC. The chain employs TRBV28 and TRBJ2-1, with 10 nucleotides matching TRBD2. Germline assignment: CDR1 MDHEN and CDR2 SYDVKM. V lost 6 bases and J lost 11; bases outside the gene matches: 10. This CDR3 is 14 amino acids long.

The CDR3 protein is CSARDPRLGSSTDTQYF. The CDR3 DNA reads TGCAGTGCTAGAGATCCCCGTTTAGGTAGCAGCACAGATACGCAGTATTTT. V and J are TRBV20-1 and TRBJ2-3; D is uncertain. The CDR3 length is 17 residues. Looked up from germline, CDR1 is DFQATT and CDR2 is SNEGSKA (reference sequence). Deletions cut 0 bases from V and 0 bases from J, with 16 bases between.

The rearrangement links TRBV2 to TRBJ2-1, with a possible D match to TRBD2 (6 bases). The J call could be wrong; TRBJ2-7 is a better fit for the DNA end. CDR3 length: 14 amino acids. Germline V lookup: CDR1 SNHLY, CDR2 FYNNEI. Here the CDR3 DNA reads TGTGCCAGTGGGGACTGGAGCTCCTACAATGAGCAGTACTTC. Encoded protein: CASGDWSSYNEQYF.

This clonotype was seen a handful of times. This chain uses TRBV4-1 with TRBJ1-4; D is possibly TRBD1 (5 bases). The CDR3 is 14 amino acids. Germline CDR1 reads MGHRA; CDR2 reads YSYEKL. Trimming pared 0 bases from V and 8 bases from J, leaving 10 bases between. The CDR3 sequence: CASSQDWGREKLFF. For the CDR3, the DNA is TGCGCCAGCAGCCAAGATTGGGGACGGGAAAAACTGTTTTTT.

In DNA, the CDR3 is TGTGCCTGGAGTTCAGGAGGGGGTGGCAATCAGCCCCAGCATTTT. It is translated as CAWSSGGGGNQPQHF. The chain joins TRBV30 to TRBJ1-5, with D perhaps matching TRBD1 (6 bases). This CDR3 is built from 15 residues. Germline V lookup: CDR1 GTSNPN, CDR2 SVGIG (reference sequence). Trimming left V 2 bases short and J 2 bases short, with 13 bases between.

This chain uses TRBV6-2 or TRBV6-3 with TRBJ2-5, with a possible D match to TRBD2 (6 bases). Germline V gene lookup returns CDR1 MNHEY and CDR2 SVGEGT. The CDR3 loop spans 19 amino acids. Trimming shortened V by 0 bases and J by 3 bases, and 23 bases separated the two germline ends. CDR3 region: CASSYSRVNGSREKETQYF. In nucleotides, the CDR3 is TGTGCCAGCAGTTACTCGAGAGTGAATGGTAGTCGGGAGAAAGAGACCCAGTACTTC.

This clonotype showed up just a few times. V usage is TRBV21-1 and J usage is TRBJ2-5; TRBD1, the table's D call, was not compared with the DNA. TRBV21-1 is assigned pseudogene status. The CDR3 consists of 15 residues. The CDR3 DNA sequence: TGTGCCAGCAGCAACGGACACCTGTACCAAGAGACCCAGTACTTC. This gives the protein CASSNGHLYQETQYF.

This clonotype came up once. The J gene is TRBJ2-1, the V gene TRBV5-1; TRBD2 aligns across 9 bases. The end of the DNA aligns better with TRBJ2-7, so the J call may be wrong. The CDR3 is 15 amino acids. CDR1 SGHRS and CDR2 YFSETQ come from the germline V gene. The CDR3 DNA follows: TGCGCCAGCAGCTGGGTAGCGGGAGAGGACAATGAGCAGTACTTC. Protein: CASSWVAGEDNEQYF.

The chain carries TRBV7-2 and TRBJ1-2; D is possibly TRBD1 (5 bases). This CDR3 contains 14 residues. The germline V gene has CDR1 SGHTA and CDR2 FQGNSA. The V gene lost 5 bases and the J gene lost 1 base, with 11 bases spanning the gap. CDR3 nucleotide sequence: TGTGCCAGCAGCGTAGAGGGGCTTAACTATGGCTACACCTTC. This encodes CASSVEGLNYGYTF.

The chain carries TRBV7-2 and TRBJ2-5, with a tentative D call TRBD2 (6 bases). Trimming left V 5 bases short and J 11 bases short, with 18 bases between. This CDR3 has 13 amino acids. Germline CDR1 is SGHTA and CDR2 is FQGNSA. This CDR3 is CASSLTSPPRQYF. The CDR3 nucleotides read TGTGCCAGCAGCCTAACTAGCCCGCCACGGCAGTACTTC.

The V and J genes are TRBV12-3 or TRBV12-4 and TRBJ1-1, with 9 bases fitting TRBD1. CDR3 length: 14 residues. V dropped 5 bases and J dropped 4; count of bases not matched to a gene: 5. The CDR3 here is CASSPGDRATEAFF. The CDR3 region has the DNA TGTGCCAGCAGTCCTGGGGACAGGGCCACTGAAGCTTTCTTT.

The genes are TRBV7-2 and TRBJ2-7, with 7 bases fitting TRBD2. The CDR3 has 15 amino acids. The trim removed 4 bases at V and 7 bases at J, leaving 13 bases unmatched. Germline values: CDR1 SGHTA, CDR2 FQGNSA. CDR3 residues: CASSSQGLGFGEQYF. In DNA, the CDR3 is TGTGCCAGCAGCTCCCAAGGACTAGGTTTTGGTGAGCAGTACTTC.

This clonotype occurred many times. V and J are TRBV29-1 and TRBJ2-5; D remains ambiguous. The germline V gene encodes CDR1 SQVTM and CDR2 ANQGSEA. This CDR3 spans 12 amino acids. Trimming took 4 bases from V and 4 from J, leaving 10 bases between them. The CDR3 reads CSVVTPGETQYF. The CDR3 nucleotides read TGCAGCGTTGTGACCCCAGGAGAGACCCAGTACTTC.

Only one count was recorded for this clonotype. This rearrangement joins TRBV6-2 or TRBV6-3 to TRBJ1-2; D is unresolved. From germline, CDR1 is MNHEY and CDR2 SVGEGT. V was pared by 7 bases and J by 2 bases, with 11 bases between. The CDR3 covers 13 residues. The CDR3 region is CASTADGNYGYTF. As DNA, the CDR3 is TGTGCCAGCACCGCGGACGGAAACTATGGCTACACCTTC.

This clonotype has more than one count but fewer than ten. V gene TRBV6-5 combines with J gene TRBJ1-6; D might be TRBD1 (6 bases). Trimming removed 0 bases from V and 9 bases from J, with 18 bases in between. The CDR3 loop spans 17 amino acids. Germline V CDR1 and CDR2: MNHEY, SVGAGI. This CDR3 is CASSYSMTRGGGSPLHF. The CDR3 DNA reads as TGTGCCAGCAGTTACTCGATGACCAGGGGCGGGGGTTCACCCCTCCACTTT.

On this clonotype itself: The junction shows a germline mismatch at one end, possibly a read error. The chain joins TRBV6-1 to TRBJ2-6, with TRBD2 as a possible D gene (6 bases). CDR1 is MNHNS, CDR2 SASEGT, per germline. The CDR3 has 16 residues. In DNA form, the CDR3 reads TGTGCCAGCAGTGAACAGGGAGGCTCTGGGGCCAACGCCCTGACTTTC. Its translation: CASSEQGGSGANALTF.

This clonotype appeared once. The junction departs from germline at one end; a sequencing error may be responsible. The chain combines TRBV4-2 with TRBJ1-4, with D possibly TRBD1 on 5 matching bases. From germline, CDR1 is LGHNA and CDR2 YNFKEQ. The CDR3 extends over 16 amino acids. CDR3 amino acids: CASSQDRGAANEKPFF. The CDR3 DNA follows: TGTGCCAGCAGCCAAGATAGAGGGGCCGCTAATGAAAAACCGTTTTTT.

V usage is TRBV29-1 and J usage is TRBJ1-1, with TRBD1 as a possible D gene (5 bases). Trimming cost V 6 bases and J 4 bases, with 15 bases left between them. CDR3 length equals 13 residues. Germline V gene data show CDR1 as SQVTM and CDR2 as ANQGSEA. DNA of the CDR3: TGCAGCGTGGACATAGGATGGGGCACTGAAGCTTTCTTT. As protein: CSVDIGWGTEAFF.

This chain links TRBV20-1 with TRBJ2-7; no clear D. The V and J ends lost 6 bases and 2 bases respectively, with 23 bases between them. Germline V lookup: CDR1 DFQATT, CDR2 SNEGSKA (reference sequence). The CDR3 is made up of 16 amino acids. The CDR3 DNA reads as TGCAGTGCGAAACCCGAGCGATCCCAAGCCCCCTACGAGCAGTACTTC. Its translation: CSAKPERSQAPYEQYF.

This chain connects TRBV4-3 to TRBJ1-6, with D possibly TRBD1 on 5 matching bases. The CDR3 extends over 17 amino acids. Trimming took off 0 bases at V and 0 bases at J, with 9 bases between the two ends. Germline V gene sequence: CDR1 LGHNA, CDR2 YSLEER. CDR3 residues: CASSQEAGSSYNSPLHF. CDR3 bases: TGCGCCAGCAGCCAAGAAGCAGGGAGCTCCTATAATTCACCCCTCCACTTT.

The CDR3 spells CASSIGTVYQPQHF. CDR3 nucleotides: TGTGCCAGCAGTATCGGGACGGTTTATCAGCCCCAGCATTTT. The gene calls are TRBV28 and TRBJ1-5, with D maybe TRBD1 (5 bases). The ends were cut back, 5 bases at V and 5 bases at J, with 13 bases in the middle. Per the germline V gene, CDR1 is MDHEN and CDR2 is SYDVKM. The CDR3 consists of 14 residues. Full variable domain (outside the CDR3, taken from reference TRBV28 and TRBJ1-5): DVKVTQSSRYLVKRTGEKVFLECVQDMDHENMFWYRQDPGLGLRLIYFSYDVKMKEKGDIPEGYSVSREKKERFSLILESASTNQTSMYLCASSIGTVYQPQHFGDGTRLSIL.

This clonotype showed up just a few times. The rearrangement uses TRBV25-1 and TRBJ2-7, with D unclear. CDR3 length: 13 amino acids. Trimming took 8 bases from V and 3 from J, leaving 14 bases between them. Germline CDR1 is MGHDK and CDR2 is SYGVNS. CDR3 in amino acids: CASGSGGGYEQYF. DNA of the CDR3: TGTGCCAGCGGCTCCGGTGGTGGCTACGAGCAGTACTTC.

This chain uses TRBV7-2 with TRBJ1-3; D perhaps matches TRBD1 (6 bases). CDR1 and CDR2 from the germline V gene are SGHTA and FQGNSA. CDR3 length: 16 residues. Trimming cost V 0 bases and J 0 bases, with 9 bases left between them. The CDR3 spells CASSLATGLSGNTIYF. CDR3 DNA sequence: TGTGCCAGCAGCTTAGCGACAGGACTCTCTGGAAACACCATATATTTT. Full variable domain (rest looked up from reference TRBV7-2 and TRBJ1-3): GAGVSQSPSNKVTEKGKDVELRCDPISGHTALYWYRQSLGQGLEFLIYFQGNSAPDKSGLPSDRFSAERTGGSVSTLTIQRTQQEDSAVYLCASSLATGLSGNTIYFGEGSWLTVV.

The CDR3 protein is CSKTGTTNNEQFF. The CDR3 DNA reads TGCAGCAAGACTGGGACTACCAACAATGAGCAGTTCTTC. This chain links TRBV20-1 with TRBJ2-1; TRBD2 aligns across 7 bases. The CDR3 covers 13 residues. Per germline, CDR1 DFQATT and CDR2 SNEGSKA (reference sequence).

This clonotype was found once. The conserved closing phenylalanine or tryptophan is absent in this CDR3, likely reflecting a read error. The rearrangement joins TRBV20-1 to TRBJ2-1; D remains unclear. V was cut by 6 bases and J by 4 bases, with 19 bases left in between. The CDR3 spans 15 residues. Germline CDR1 and CDR2: DFQATT and SNEGSKA (reference sequence). CDR3 sequence reads: CSASVWTSVYNEQFL. The DNA for the CDR3 is TGCAGTGCCAGCGTTTGGACCTCCGTTTACAATGAGCAGTTCTTA.